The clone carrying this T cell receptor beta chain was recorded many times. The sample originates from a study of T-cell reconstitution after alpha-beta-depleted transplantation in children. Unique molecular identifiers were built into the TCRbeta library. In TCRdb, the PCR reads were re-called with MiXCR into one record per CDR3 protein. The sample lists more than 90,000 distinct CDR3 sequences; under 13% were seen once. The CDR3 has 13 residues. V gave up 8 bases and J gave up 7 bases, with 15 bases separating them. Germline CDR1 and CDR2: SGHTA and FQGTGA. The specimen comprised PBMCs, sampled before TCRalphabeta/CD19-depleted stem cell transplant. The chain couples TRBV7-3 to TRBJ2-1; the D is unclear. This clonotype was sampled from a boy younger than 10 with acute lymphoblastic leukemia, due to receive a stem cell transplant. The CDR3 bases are TGTGCCAGCGGCGAATCGTTTGGAAATGAGCAGTTCTTC. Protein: CASGESFGNEQFF.